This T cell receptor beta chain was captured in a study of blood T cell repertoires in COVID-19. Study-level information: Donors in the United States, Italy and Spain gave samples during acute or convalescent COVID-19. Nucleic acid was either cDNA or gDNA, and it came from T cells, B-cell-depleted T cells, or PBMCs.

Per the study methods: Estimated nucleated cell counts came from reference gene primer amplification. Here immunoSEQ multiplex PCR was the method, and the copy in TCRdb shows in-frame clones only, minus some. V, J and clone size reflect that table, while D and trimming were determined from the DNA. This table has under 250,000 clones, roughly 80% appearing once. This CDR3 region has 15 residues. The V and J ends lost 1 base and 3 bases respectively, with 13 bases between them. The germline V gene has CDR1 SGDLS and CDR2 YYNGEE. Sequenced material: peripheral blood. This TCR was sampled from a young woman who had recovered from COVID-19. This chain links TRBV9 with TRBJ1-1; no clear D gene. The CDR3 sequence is CASSVSGEWDTEAFF. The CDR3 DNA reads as TGTGCCAGCAGCGTAAGCGGAGAGTGGGACACTGAAGCTTTCTTT.